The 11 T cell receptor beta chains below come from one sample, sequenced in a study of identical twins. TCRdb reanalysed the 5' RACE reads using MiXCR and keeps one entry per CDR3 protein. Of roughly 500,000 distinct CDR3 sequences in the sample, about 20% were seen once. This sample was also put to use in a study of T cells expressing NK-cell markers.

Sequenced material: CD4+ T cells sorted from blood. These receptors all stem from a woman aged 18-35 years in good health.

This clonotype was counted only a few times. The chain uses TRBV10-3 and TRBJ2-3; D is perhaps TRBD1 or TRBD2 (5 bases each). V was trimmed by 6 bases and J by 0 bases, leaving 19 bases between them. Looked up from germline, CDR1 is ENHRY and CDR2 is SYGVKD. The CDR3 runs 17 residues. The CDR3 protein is CAIRAPGKAGSTDTQYF. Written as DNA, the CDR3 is TGTGCCATCAGGGCCCCCGGGAAGGCAGGGAGCACAGATACGCAGTATTTT.

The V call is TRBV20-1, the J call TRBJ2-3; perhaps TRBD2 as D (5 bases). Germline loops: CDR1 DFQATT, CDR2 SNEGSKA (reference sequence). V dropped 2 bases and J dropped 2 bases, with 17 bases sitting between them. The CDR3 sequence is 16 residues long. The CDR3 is CSARPSSGLDTDTQYF. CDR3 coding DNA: TGCAGTGCTAGACCCTCAAGCGGATTAGACACAGATACGCAGTATTTT.

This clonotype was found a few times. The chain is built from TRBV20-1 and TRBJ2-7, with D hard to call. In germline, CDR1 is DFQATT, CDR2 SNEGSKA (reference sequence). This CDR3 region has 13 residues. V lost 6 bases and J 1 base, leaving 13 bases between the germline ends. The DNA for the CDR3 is TGCAGTGCGCCAACCATGGGGTCCTACGAGCAGTACTTC. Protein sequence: CSAPTMGSYEQYF.

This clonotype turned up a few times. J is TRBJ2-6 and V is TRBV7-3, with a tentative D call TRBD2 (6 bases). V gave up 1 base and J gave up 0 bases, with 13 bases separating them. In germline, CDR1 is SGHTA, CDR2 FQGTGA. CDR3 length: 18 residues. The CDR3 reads CASSLNLRGPSGANVLTF. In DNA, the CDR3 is TGTGCCAGCAGCTTAAATTTGCGGGGACCCTCTGGGGCCAACGTCCTGACTTTC.

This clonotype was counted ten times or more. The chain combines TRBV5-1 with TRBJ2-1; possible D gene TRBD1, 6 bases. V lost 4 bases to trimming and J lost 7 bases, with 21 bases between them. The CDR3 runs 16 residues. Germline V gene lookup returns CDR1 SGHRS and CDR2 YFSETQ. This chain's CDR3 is CASSPINSRGPNEQFF. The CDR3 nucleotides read TGCGCCAGCAGCCCGATTAATAGCAGGGGTCCAAATGAGCAGTTCTTC.

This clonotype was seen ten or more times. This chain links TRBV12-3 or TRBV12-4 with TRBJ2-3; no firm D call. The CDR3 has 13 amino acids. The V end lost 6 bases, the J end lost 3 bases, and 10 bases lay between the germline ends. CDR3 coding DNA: TGTGCCAGCAGCCCCTGGGCGACAGATACGCAGTATTTT. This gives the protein CASSPWATDTQYF.

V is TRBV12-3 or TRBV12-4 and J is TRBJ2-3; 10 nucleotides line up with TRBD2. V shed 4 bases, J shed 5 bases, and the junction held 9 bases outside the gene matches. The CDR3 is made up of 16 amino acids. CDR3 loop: CASSSRAGGQLDTQYF. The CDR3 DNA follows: TGTGCCAGCAGTTCGCGAGCGGGGGGGCAGCTAGATACGCAGTATTTT.

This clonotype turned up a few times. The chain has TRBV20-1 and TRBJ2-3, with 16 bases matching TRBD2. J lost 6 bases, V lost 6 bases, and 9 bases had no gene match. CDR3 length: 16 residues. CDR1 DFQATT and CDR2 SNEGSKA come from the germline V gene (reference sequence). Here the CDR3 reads CSATGTSGRALDTQYF. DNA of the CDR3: TGCAGTGCAACCGGGACTAGCGGGAGGGCCCTGGATACGCAGTATTTT.

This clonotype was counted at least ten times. The CDR3 sequence is CASSLWGGTEAFF. The CDR3 nucleotides are TGTGCCAGCAGCTTGTGGGGGGGGACTGAAGCTTTCTTT. The V call is TRBV5-6, the J call TRBJ1-1; D possibly corresponds to TRBD1 (5 bases). The CDR3 has 13 amino acids. The germline V and J ends were trimmed by 1 base and 5 bases, with 9 bases remaining between them. Germline V gene lookup returns CDR1 SGHDT and CDR2 YYEEEE.

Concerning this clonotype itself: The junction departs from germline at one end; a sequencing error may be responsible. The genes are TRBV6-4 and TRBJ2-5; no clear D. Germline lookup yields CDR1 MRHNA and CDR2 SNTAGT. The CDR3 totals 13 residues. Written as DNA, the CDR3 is TGTGCCAGCTGGATGTTCCCAGTCTGTGTTGGGTGCTTC. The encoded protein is CASWMFPVCVGCF.

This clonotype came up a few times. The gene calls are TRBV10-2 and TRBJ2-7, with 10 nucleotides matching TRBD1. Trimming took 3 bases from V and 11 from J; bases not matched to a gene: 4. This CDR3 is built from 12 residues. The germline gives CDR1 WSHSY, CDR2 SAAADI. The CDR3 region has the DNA TGCGCCAGCAGTGAACGGACAGGGGGAAAGTACTTC. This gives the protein CASSERTGGKYF.